Below are 3 T cell receptor beta chains sequenced from a single sample in a study of control samples from healthy donors and cancer patients. Assay: immunoSEQ multiplex PCR; the TCRdb copy retains only in-frame clones and omits some. Of roughly 69,000 clones listed, over 75% are singletons. The sequenced sample was PBMCs. The receptor source for this set is a woman aged 50 to 60 with head and neck cancer.

This clone was recorded a few times. This chain links TRBV6-6 with TRBJ1-1; D might be TRBD1 (5 bases). The germline V and J ends were trimmed by 7 bases and 11 bases, with 20 bases remaining between them. The CDR3 is 13 residues long. Germline lookup yields CDR1 MNHNY and CDR2 SVGAGI (reference sequence). The DNA of the CDR3 is TGTGCCAGCACCCCGGACAATCGATTTGGGGCTTTCTTT. It is translated as CASTPDNRFGAFF.

This chain connects TRBV2 to TRBJ2-3; TRBD2 matches 9 bases. In germline, CDR1 is SNHLY, CDR2 FYNNEI. V was pared by 1 base and J by 2 bases, with 7 bases of the junction left unmatched. This CDR3 contains 17 residues. The CDR3 sequence is CASSEGPAGGYTDTQYF. The CDR3, as DNA: TGTGCCAGCAGTGAAGGGCCAGCGGGGGGTTACACAGATACGCAGTATTTT.

In DNA, the CDR3 is TGTGCCAGTAGTGAGGGAAAGGGGGTCTACAATGAGCAGTTCTTC. It is translated as CASSEGKGVYNEQFF. The rearrangement uses TRBV19 and TRBJ2-1; D is possibly TRBD1 (6 bases). Germline V lookup: CDR1 LNHDA, CDR2 SQIVND (reference sequence). Trimming cost V 5 bases and J 3 bases, with 14 bases left between them. This CDR3 is built from 15 residues. The full variable domain, with the rest looked up from reference TRBV19 and TRBJ2-1, is DGGITQSPKYLFRKEGQNVTLSCEQNLNHDAMYWYRQDPGQGLRLIYYSQIVNDFQKGDIAEGYSVSREKKESFPLTVTSAQKNPTAFYLCASSEGKGVYNEQFFGPGTRLTVL.